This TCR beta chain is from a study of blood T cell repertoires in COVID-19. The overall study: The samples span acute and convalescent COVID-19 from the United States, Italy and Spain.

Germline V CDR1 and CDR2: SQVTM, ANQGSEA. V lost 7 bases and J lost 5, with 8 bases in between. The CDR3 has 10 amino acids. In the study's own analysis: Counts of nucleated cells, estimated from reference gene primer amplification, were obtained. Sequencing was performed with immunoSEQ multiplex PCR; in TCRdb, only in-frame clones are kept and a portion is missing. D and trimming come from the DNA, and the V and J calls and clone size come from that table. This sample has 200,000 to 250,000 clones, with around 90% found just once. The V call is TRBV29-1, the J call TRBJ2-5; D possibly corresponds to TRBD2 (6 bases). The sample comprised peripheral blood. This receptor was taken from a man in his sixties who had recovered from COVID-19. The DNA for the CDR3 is TGCAGCGGCGGGGTTGAGACCCAGTACTTC. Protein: CSGGVETQYF.